Each of the 22 T cell receptor beta chains below was sequenced from the same sample in a study of shared clonotypes between healthy human individuals (dated by TCRdb to 2020 to 2022). The library was generated by the immunoSEQ multiplex PCR assay. What TCRdb holds here is the immuneACCESS table cut down to in-frame rearrangements. Part of the clones is not present; checked against another copy, under half of the missing clones reflect an unresolved V gene, and the others are unexplained. This sample lists approximately 2,300,000 clones; 92% were detected once. The top ten clonotypes cover about 0.36% of the sample. The sequenced material came from naive CD4+ T cells from PBMCs. Per the publication, the cell subset or site label means: CD45RA+ positively selected. The receptors stem from a man aged 18-30 years in good health. Some clones in this sample may be carry-over from other donors' samples.

Note on this clone: The sample holds other DNA sequences that translate to the same CDR3. The chain is built from TRBV30 and TRBJ2-2; no definite D call. The CDR3 consists of 13 residues. Germline V gene sequence: CDR1 GTSNPN, CDR2 SVGIG (reference sequence). The V gene lost 3 bases and the J gene lost 1 base, with 6 bases spanning the gap. Here the CDR3 reads CAWSFQNTGELFF. The CDR3 DNA follows: TGTGCCTGGAGCTTTCAGAACACCGGGGAGCTGTTTTTT. The full variable domain, completed using reference TRBV30 and TRBJ2-2, is SQTIHQWPATLVQPVGSPLSLECTVEGTSNPNLYWYRQAAGRGLQLLFYSVGIGQISSEVPQNLSASRPQDRQFILSSKKLLLSDSGFYLCAWSFQNTGELFFGEGSRLTVL.

The V call is TRBV20-1, the J call TRBJ1-2, with D unclear. Germline CDR1 reads DFQATT; CDR2 reads SNEGSKA (reference sequence). The V and J ends lost 5 bases and 9 bases respectively, with 13 bases between them. The CDR3 is 11 residues long. CDR3 in DNA: TGCAGTGCTGGGGTGTGGGGTCGCTACACCTTC. Protein: CSAGVWGRYTF.

This clone was observed once. This chain joins TRBV4-1 and TRBJ1-1; D is unresolved. The V end lost 4 bases, the J end lost 5 bases, and 20 bases lay between the germline ends. Germline CDR1 reads MGHRA; CDR2 reads YSYEKL. There are 16 residues in the CDR3. The CDR3, as DNA: TGCGCCAGCAGCCGAGCCATCGACAAAACTGGGACTGAAGCTTTCTTT. This encodes CASSRAIDKTGTEAFF.

The chain carries TRBV5-1 and TRBJ2-6; no firm D call. V was cut by 0 bases and J by 2 bases, with 6 bases left in between. The CDR3 has 15 amino acids. Germline CDR1 SGHRS, CDR2 YFSETQ. CDR3 DNA sequence: TGCGCCAGCAGCTTGGAAAGGACTGGGGCCAACGTCCTGACTTTC. Protein product: CASSLERTGANVLTF.

This clone was seen once. The V call is TRBV29-1, the J call TRBJ2-3; 7 nucleotides line up with TRBD2. The CDR3 extends over 17 amino acids. Per germline, CDR1 SQVTM and CDR2 ANQGSEA. V lost 1 base and J lost 4; bases outside the gene matches: 14. For the CDR3, the DNA is TGCAGCGTTGAAGCCCCGCAATACGGCGGGAGACCAGATACGCAGTATTTT. Amino acid sequence: CSVEAPQYGGRPDTQYF.

The chain combines TRBV2 with TRBJ2-2; the D gene is possibly TRBD1 (5 bases). There are 14 residues in the CDR3. From germline, CDR1 is SNHLY and CDR2 FYNNEI. V was clipped by 4 bases and J by 7 bases, with 13 bases between them. CDR3 nucleotide sequence: TGTGCCAGCAGTGTCCTGCAGGGTGACGGGGAGCTGTTTTTT. The encoded protein is CASSVLQGDGELFF. Variable domain in full (rest from reference TRBV2 and TRBJ2-2): EPEVTQTPSHQVTQMGQEVILRCVPISNHLYFYWYRQILGQKVEFLVSFYNNEISEKSEIFDDQFSVERPDGSNFTLKIRSTKLEDSAMYFCASSVLQGDGELFFGEGSRLTVL.

The rearrangement links TRBV7-2 to TRBJ1-3, with 9 bases aligning to TRBD1. The V and J ends lost 5 bases and 4 bases, in that order; junction bases with no gene match: 6. Germline CDR1 is SGHTA and CDR2 is FQGNSA. The CDR3 is made up of 15 amino acids. CDR3 DNA sequence: TGTGCCAGCAGCAGGGACAGGGTTATAGGAAACACCATATATTTT. This translates into CASSRDRVIGNTIYF.

This chain uses TRBV7-2 with TRBJ2-7; 9 bases are a match to TRBD1. The CDR3 contains 15 residues. V was clipped by 7 bases and J by 1 base; unmatched bases: 8. Germline loops: CDR1 SGHTA, CDR2 FQGNSA. CDR3 loop: CASTHPDRGSYEQYF. Written as DNA, the CDR3 is TGTGCCAGCACCCACCCGGACAGGGGTTCCTACGAGCAGTACTTC.

The chain recombines TRBV18 with TRBJ2-3; D is undetermined. CDR3 size: 16 residues. CDR1 is KGHSH, CDR2 LQKENI, per germline. The V and J ends lost 0 bases and 3 bases respectively, with 13 bases between them. CDR3 DNA sequence: TGTGCCAGCTCACCACCTATGAGGTTCGGGACAGATACGCAGTATTTT. Translated: CASSPPMRFGTDTQYF. Drawing the rest from reference TRBV18 and TRBJ2-3, the complete variable domain is NAGVMQNPRHLVRRRGQEARLRCSPMKGHSHVYWYRQLPEEGLKFMVYLQKENIIDESGMPKERFSAEFPKEGPSILRIQQVVRGDSAAYFCASSPPMRFGTDTQYFGPGTRLTVL.

This clone was counted once. The J gene is TRBJ2-3, the V gene TRBV9; D is possibly TRBD1 (6 bases). This CDR3 is 17 amino acids long. The ends were cut back, 0 bases at V and 2 bases at J, with 16 bases in the middle. Per germline, CDR1 SGDLS and CDR2 YYNGEE. CDR3 in DNA: TGTGCCAGCAGCGTAGCCGGTGGGACACAATTCACAGATACGCAGTATTTT. It specifies CASSVAGGTQFTDTQYF.

The chain employs TRBV11-2 and TRBJ1-2; D gene ambiguous. The CDR3 covers 13 residues. Between the trimmed V and J ends, which lost 0 bases and 11 bases, there was a span of 13 bases. Germline lookup yields CDR1 SGHAT and CDR2 FQNNGV. The CDR3 nucleotides read TGTGCCAGCAGCTTAGACTCTGGGCAGGTTTACACCTTC. This codes for CASSLDSGQVYTF.

This chain links TRBV5-1 with TRBJ2-3; 14 nucleotides line up with TRBD2. The CDR3 consists of 16 residues. J was trimmed by 4 bases and V by 4 bases; bases with no gene match: 5. Germline V gene sequence: CDR1 SGHRS, CDR2 YFSETQ. The CDR3 region is CASSQGTSGRPDTQYF. CDR3 bases: TGCGCCAGCAGCCAGGGGACTAGCGGGAGACCAGATACGCAGTATTTT.

The chain carries TRBV28 and TRBJ2-7, with D possibly matching TRBD2 (5 bases). V was pared by 5 bases and J by 6 bases, with 11 bases between. The germline V gene encodes CDR1 MDHEN and CDR2 SYDVKM. The CDR3 totals 12 residues. The CDR3 protein is CASSGSSVEQYF. CDR3 coding DNA: TGTGCCAGCAGTGGGAGTAGTGTCGAGCAGTACTTC.

V usage is TRBV5-1 and J usage is TRBJ2-1; TRBD1 is a possible D gene (6 bases). With 4 bases removed from V and 4 bases from J, the gap between germline ends came to 18 bases. CDR3 length: 16 amino acids. The germline CDR1 and CDR2 sequences are SGHRS and YFSETQ. The CDR3 loop reads CASSPQGYIEYNEQFF. DNA for the CDR3: TGCGCCAGCAGCCCCCAGGGGTATATTGAGTACAATGAGCAGTTCTTC.

The rearrangement links TRBV7-9 to TRBJ2-3; D ambiguous. Trimming removed 2 bases from V and 0 bases from J, with 9 bases in between. This CDR3 region has 15 residues. CDR1 is SEHNR and CDR2 is FQNEAQ in the germline V gene (reference sequence). The CDR3 protein is CASSLLGKSTDTQYF. In DNA form, the CDR3 reads TGTGCCAGCAGCTTATTGGGGAAGAGCACAGATACGCAGTATTTT.

CDR3 coding DNA: TGCGCCACCGCGGGGCTAGCGGGAGCCCTGGGAGATACGCAGTATTTT. Translating it yields CATAGLAGALGDTQYF. This rearrangement joins TRBV5-1 to TRBJ2-3; 10 nucleotides line up with TRBD2. This CDR3 spans 16 amino acids. Germline V gene sequence: CDR1 SGHRS, CDR2 YFSETQ. Trimming cost V 9 bases and J 5 bases; bases outside gene matches: 15.

The CDR3 loop reads CASSLEITVNTEAFF. CDR3 sequence (DNA): TGCGCCAGCAGCTTGGAGATAACGGTGAACACTGAAGCTTTCTTT. The chain has TRBV5-1 and TRBJ1-1; no firm D call. Germline assignment: CDR1 SGHRS and CDR2 YFSETQ. Trimming took off 0 bases at V and 0 bases at J, with 9 bases between the two ends. The CDR3 covers 15 residues.

This clone was seen a single time. The V and J genes are TRBV7-9 and TRBJ2-2; D unresolved. V lost 3 bases and J 7 bases, leaving 9 bases between the germline ends. This CDR3 spans 13 amino acids. Germline V lookup: CDR1 SEHNR, CDR2 FQNEAQ (reference sequence). The CDR3 DNA is TGTGCCAGCAGCTTGACCCGTGGCGGGGAGCTGTTTTTT. Its protein is CASSLTRGGELFF.

V usage is TRBV28 and J usage is TRBJ2-7; 8 bases map to TRBD1. V shed 6 bases and J 7 bases; nucleotides not matched to a gene: 11. The germline CDR1 and CDR2 sequences are MDHEN and SYDVKM. The length of the CDR3 is 14 residues. CDR3 sequence reads: CASRRDRTTGEQYF. Written as DNA, the CDR3 is TGTGCCAGCAGACGGGACAGGACTACGGGTGAGCAGTACTTC.

This chain connects TRBV14 to TRBJ2-1, with D perhaps TRBD2 (6 bases). The CDR3 is made up of 15 amino acids. CDR1 is SGHDN, CDR2 FVKESK, per germline. V lost 4 bases to trimming and J lost 5 bases, with 15 bases between them. The CDR3 loop reads CASSLRVAEDNEQFF. The CDR3 DNA is TGTGCCAGCAGCCTCCGGGTAGCGGAGGACAATGAGCAGTTCTTC.

As regards this clone: An end of the junction does not agree with germline; a read error may underlie this. This chain uses TRBV7-9 with TRBJ2-3; D is ambiguous. This CDR3 spans 14 amino acids. Per the germline V gene, CDR1 is SEHNR and CDR2 is FQNEAQ (reference sequence). CDR3 DNA sequence: TGTGCCAGCAGCTCTCGACGGAGCACGGATACGCAGTATTTT. The encoded protein is CASSSRRSTDTQYF.

The chain carries TRBV2 and TRBJ2-3; D call uncertain. Between the trimmed V and J ends, which lost 4 bases and 5 bases, there was a span of 10 bases. This CDR3 comprises 13 residues. Per the germline V gene, CDR1 is SNHLY and CDR2 is FYNNEI. The CDR3 sequence is CASSGEWGDTQYF. The CDR3 DNA reads TGTGCCAGCAGTGGCGAATGGGGAGATACGCAGTATTTT.